This T cell receptor beta chain was observed in a study of cytomegalovirus exposure and HLA in healthy donors. V was cut by 3 bases and J by 3 bases, with 15 bases left in between. Per germline, CDR1 MDHEN and CDR2 SYDVKM. The CDR3 has 17 residues. General study points: Earlier findings revealed that most TCR beta V segments proved productive either about 87% or about 30% of the time. By a later analysis, the bulk of CMV-associated TCR beta chains appeared HLA-restricted. Roughly even sequencing depth across donors was the assumption behind the presence/absence analyses.

As for this clone: The antigen remains unidentified.

PCR involved 60 Vbeta and 13 Jbeta primers. Clones were read by immunoSEQ multiplex PCR, and TCRdb kept only the in-frame ones, dropping some. The sample includes under 200,000 clones. This receptor was taken from a man aged 30 to 45 in good health and CMV-seronegative. The chain links TRBV28 to TRBJ2-6; D is possibly TRBD1 (6 bases). Sequencing input: PBMCs. CDR3 nucleotide sequence: TGTGCCAGCAGTTTCTACAGGGATTTCGGTGGGGCCAACGTCCTGACTTTC. Protein: CASSFYRDFGGANVLTF.